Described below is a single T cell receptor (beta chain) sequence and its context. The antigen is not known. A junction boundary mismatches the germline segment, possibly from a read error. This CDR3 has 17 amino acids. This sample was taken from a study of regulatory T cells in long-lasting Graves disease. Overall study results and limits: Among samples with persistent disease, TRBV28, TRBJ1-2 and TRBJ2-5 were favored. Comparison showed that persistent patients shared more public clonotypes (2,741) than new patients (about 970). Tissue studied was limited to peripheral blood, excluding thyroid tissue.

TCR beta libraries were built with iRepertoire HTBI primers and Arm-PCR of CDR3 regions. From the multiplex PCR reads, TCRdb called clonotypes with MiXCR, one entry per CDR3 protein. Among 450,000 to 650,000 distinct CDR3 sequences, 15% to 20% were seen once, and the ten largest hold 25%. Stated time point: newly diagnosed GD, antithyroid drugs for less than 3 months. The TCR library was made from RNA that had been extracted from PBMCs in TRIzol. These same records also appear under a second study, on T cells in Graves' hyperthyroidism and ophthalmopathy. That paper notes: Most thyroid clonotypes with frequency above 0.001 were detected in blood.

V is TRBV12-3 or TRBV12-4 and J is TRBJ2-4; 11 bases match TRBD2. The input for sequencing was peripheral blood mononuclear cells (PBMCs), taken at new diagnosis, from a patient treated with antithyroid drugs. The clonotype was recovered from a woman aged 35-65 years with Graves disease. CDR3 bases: TGTGCCAGCAGTCTAGCGGGGGGCCTGCTAGCCAAAAACATTCAGTACTTC. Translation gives CASSLAGGLLAKNIQYF.